What follows are 27 T cell receptor beta chains derived from one specimen sequenced in a study of cytomegalovirus exposure and HLA in healthy donors (dated by TCRdb to 2015 to 2018). The protocol used for the library was the immunoSEQ multiplex PCR assay. For the multiplex PCR, a mixture combining 60 forward primers for TCR Vbeta segments and 13 reverse primers for TCR Jbeta segments was used. Here the immuneACCESS table is served through TCRdb, limited to in-frame sequences with V and J called. Missing clones are a known gap in these copies; in checked studies unresolved V genes cover under half, and the rest lacks a known reason. The sample table records roughly 110,000 clones; over 65% of these occur just once. Of the sample, 4% to 5% is held by the ten largest clones. The sample consisted of PBMCs. The receptors were gathered from a woman aged 40 to 50 in good health and CMV-seropositive.

The V call is TRBV7-2, the J call TRBJ2-7; 8 bases map to TRBD2. Germline loops: CDR1 SGHTA, CDR2 FQGNSA. This CDR3 is 13 amino acids long. The V segment lost 5 bases and the J segment 6 bases; nucleotides outside the gene matches: 6. The CDR3 spells CASSERREAEQYF. For the CDR3, the DNA is TGTGCCAGCAGCGAACGGCGGGAGGCCGAGCAGTACTTC. The variable domain in full, completed from reference TRBV7-2 and TRBJ2-7, reads GAGVSQSPSNKVTEKGKDVELRCDPISGHTALYWYRQSLGQGLEFLIYFQGNSAPDKSGLPSDRFSAERTGGSVSTLTIQRTQQEDSAVYLCASSERREAEQYFGPGTRLTVT.

CDR3 residues: CASSLGLALSYEQYF. DNA for the CDR3: TGCGCCAGCAGCTTAGGGCTAGCGCTCTCCTACGAGCAGTACTTC. This rearrangement joins TRBV5-1 to TRBJ2-7, with D maybe TRBD2 (6 bases). V lost 2 bases, J lost 0 bases, and 12 bases lay in between. Per germline, CDR1 SGHRS and CDR2 YFSETQ. CDR3 size: 15 residues.

The V and J genes are TRBV27 and TRBJ1-5; D remains unclear. The germline V and J ends were trimmed by 4 bases and 2 bases, with 15 bases remaining between them. This CDR3 has 16 amino acids. CDR1 and CDR2 (germline): MNHEY, SMNVEV (reference sequence). CDR3 DNA: TGTGCCAGCAGTTACTCGGGAGGACGCGGCAATCAGCCCCAGCATTTT. As protein: CASSYSGGRGNQPQHF.

The chain carries TRBV7-6 and TRBJ1-2; tentatively, D is TRBD1 (6 bases). CDR1 is SGHVS and CDR2 is FNYEAQ in the germline V gene. V gave up 5 bases and J gave up 0 bases, with 16 bases separating them. The CDR3 sequence is 16 residues long. In DNA, the CDR3 is TGTGCCAGCAGCCTAACAGGGACACCATCTAACTATGGCTACACCTTC. It codes for CASSLTGTPSNYGYTF.

The chain has TRBV7-2 and TRBJ2-2; 7 bases align to TRBD1. With 4 bases clipped from V and 5 bases from J, the junction kept 7 bases outside the gene matches. CDR3 length: 15 amino acids. Per germline, CDR1 SGHTA and CDR2 FQGNSA. The CDR3 reads CASSSWLTGTGELFF. CDR3 nucleotides: TGTGCCAGCAGCTCATGGTTGACAGGGACCGGGGAGCTGTTTTTT.

The V and J genes are TRBV9 and TRBJ2-5; TRBD2 matches 8 bases. Germline values: CDR1 SGDLS, CDR2 YYNGEE. The junction had 5 bases not matched to a gene; V was cut back by 0 bases and J by 4 bases. The CDR3 covers 15 residues. CDR3 protein: CASSVGGLVSETQYF. Written as DNA, the CDR3 is TGTGCCAGCAGCGTAGGGGGACTAGTGTCAGAGACCCAGTACTTC.

The rearrangement joins TRBV5-4 to TRBJ2-7; 12 nucleotides match TRBD2. CDR3 length equals 16 residues. J was trimmed by 2 bases and V by 3 bases; bases with no gene match: 6. Per germline, CDR1 SGHNT and CDR2 YYREEE (reference sequence). CDR3 bases: TGTGCCAGCAGCTCAAAAACTAGCGGGGGGCCCTACGAGCAGTACTTC. Protein sequence: CASSSKTSGGPYEQYF.

This chain joins TRBV9 and TRBJ2-7; 9 bases fit TRBD1. Germline loops: CDR1 SGDLS, CDR2 YYNGEE. Unmatched junction bases numbered 13, after V lost 4 bases and J lost 5 bases. The CDR3 has 16 amino acids. The CDR3: CASSTQGAPSLDEQYF. Here the CDR3 DNA reads TGTGCCAGCAGCACACAGGGGGCTCCGTCCTTGGACGAGCAGTACTTC.

The chain combines TRBV27 with TRBJ2-2; 7 nucleotides line up with TRBD1. The CDR3 covers 14 residues. J lost 5 bases, V lost 5 bases, and 5 bases had no gene match. The germline V gene encodes CDR1 MNHEY and CDR2 SMNVEV (reference sequence). The CDR3 DNA follows: TGTGCCAGCAGTGTCGGGACAGTGACCGGGGAGCTGTTTTTT. Translating it yields CASSVGTVTGELFF.

The gene calls are TRBV29-1 and TRBJ1-3, with a tentative D call TRBD1 (5 bases). The CDR3 runs to 14 residues. Germline CDR1 reads SQVTM; CDR2 reads ANQGSEA. CDR3 sequence reads: CTSCQGSSGNTIYF. CDR3 nucleotide sequence: TGCACCTCTTGTCAGGGAAGCTCTGGAAACACCATATATTTT. Variable domain in full (rest from reference TRBV29-1 and TRBJ1-3): SAVISQKPSRDICQRGTSLTIQCQVDSQVTMMFWYRQQPGQSLTLIATANQGSEATYESGFVIDKFPISRPNLTFSTLTVSNMSPEDSSIYLCTSCQGSSGNTIYFGEGSWLTVV.

The chain carries TRBV9 and TRBJ2-1; no firm D call. This CDR3 region has 13 residues. CDR1 is SGDLS, CDR2 YYNGEE, per germline. V was shortened by 0 bases and J by 3 bases, with 4 bases between the two germline ends. CDR3 sequence reads: CASSVASYNEQFF. The CDR3 DNA is TGTGCCAGCAGCGTAGCGAGCTACAATGAGCAGTTCTTC.

The rearrangement joins TRBV7-9 to TRBJ2-5, with TRBD2 as a possible D gene (6 bases). CDR1 SEHNR and CDR2 FQNEAQ come from the germline V gene (reference sequence). Trimming stripped 6 bases from V and 2 bases from J, with 19 bases between. The CDR3 is 16 residues long. CDR3 region: CASRRSGGIIQETQYF. As DNA, the CDR3 is TGTGCCAGCAGACGATCGGGCGGGATCATTCAAGAGACCCAGTACTTC.

V and J are TRBV7-9 and TRBJ2-2; 13 nucleotides align to TRBD2. Trimming cost V 3 bases and J 5 bases; bases outside gene matches: 3. Germline CDR1 and CDR2: SEHNR and FQNEAQ (reference sequence). The CDR3 sequence is 16 residues long. The chain's CDR3 is CASSLGLAGSTGELFF. DNA of the CDR3: TGTGCCAGCAGCTTGGGACTAGCGGGAAGTACCGGGGAGCTGTTTTTT.

The CDR3 sequence is CATSSRQGSEQFF. The DNA for the CDR3 is TGTGCCACCAGCTCGCGACAGGGGAGTGAGCAGTTCTTC. The rearrangement uses TRBV15 and TRBJ2-1; 8 nucleotides align to TRBD1. The CDR3 has 13 amino acids. The junction had 6 bases not matched to a gene; V was cut back by 5 bases and J by 9 bases. The germline CDR1 and CDR2 sequences are LNHNV and YYDKDF (reference sequence).

V gene TRBV5-3 combines with J gene TRBJ1-2, with a weak D call TRBD1 (5 bases). TRBV5-3 is an ORF for which the function is uncertain. The CDR3 sequence is 15 residues long. Trimming left V 4 bases short and J 4 bases short, with 17 bases between. CDR3 amino acids: CARSPAVVRVYGYTF. The CDR3 DNA reads TGTGCCAGAAGCCCCGCTGTCGTCAGGGTCTATGGCTACACCTTC.

The chain uses TRBV30 and TRBJ1-5; the D is unclear. Germline CDR1 is GTSNPN and CDR2 is SVGIG (reference sequence). CDR3 length equals 14 residues. V shed 4 bases and J shed 1 base, with 11 bases lying between them. The DNA of the CDR3 is TGTGCCTGGAACCCAGGCCCCAGCAATCAGCCCCAGCATTTT. As protein: CAWNPGPSNQPQHF.

The rearrangement uses TRBV7-3 and TRBJ2-3; the match to TRBD2 covers 8 bases. CDR3 length equals 15 residues. V was pared by 3 bases and J by 2 bases, with 4 bases of the junction left unmatched. Germline V gives CDR1 SGHTA, CDR2 FQGTGA. This CDR3 reads CASSFQRGHTDTQYF. DNA of the CDR3: TGTGCCAGCAGCTTCCAGCGGGGGCACACAGATACGCAGTATTTT.

The chain is built from TRBV5-4 and TRBJ1-1, with D possibly being TRBD1 (6 bases). The CDR3 is made up of 13 amino acids. Looked up from germline, CDR1 is SGHNT and CDR2 is YYREEE (reference sequence). V was clipped by 5 bases and J by 4 bases, with 12 bases between them. CDR3 in DNA: TGTGCCAGCAGTATGATACAGGGCACTGAAGCTTTCTTT. It is translated as CASSMIQGTEAFF.

V is TRBV4-3 and J is TRBJ2-7, with a weak D call TRBD1 (6 bases). The CDR3 is 14 amino acids. Germline CDR1 and CDR2: LGHNA and YSLEER. The V and J ends lost 4 bases and 2 bases respectively, with 12 bases between them. The CDR3 protein is CASSPRQVTYEQYF. The DNA for the CDR3 is TGCGCCAGCAGCCCCCGACAGGTGACCTACGAGCAGTACTTC.

This chain connects TRBV6-6 to TRBJ2-1; 9 bases map to TRBD2. This CDR3 has 15 amino acids. The germline V gene encodes CDR1 MNHNY and CDR2 SVGAGI (reference sequence). V shed 6 bases and J 5 bases; nucleotides not matched to a gene: 8. The CDR3 loop is CASSPGKRGDNEQFF. The CDR3 DNA sequence: TGTGCCAGCAGCCCTGGCAAGCGGGGGGACAATGAGCAGTTCTTC.

The V call is TRBV15, the J call TRBJ2-1; D unclear. V was trimmed by 1 base and J by 11 bases, leaving 9 bases between them. The CDR3 length is 12 residues. Germline CDR1 is LNHNV and CDR2 is YYDKDF (reference sequence). Here the CDR3 reads CATSRVGPKQFF. The CDR3 coding sequence is TGTGCCACCAGCAGAGTGGGCCCAAAGCAGTTCTTC.

About this clone itself: One end of the junction fails to match germline, which may point to a read error. The chain links TRBV7-2 to TRBJ2-5, with 12 bases identical to TRBD2. Gene TRBJ2-7 matches the end of the DNA better, so the J call may be wrong. There are 14 residues in the CDR3. CDR1 is SGHTA and CDR2 is FQGNSA in the germline V gene. The CDR3 sequence: CASSLAGGTREQYF. DNA for the CDR3: TGTGCCAGCAGCCTAGCGGGAGGGACGCGCGAGCAGTACTTC.

J is TRBJ2-5 and V is TRBV9; 7 nucleotides align to TRBD2. CDR3 size: 16 residues. V lost 3 bases, J lost 2 bases, and 10 bases stayed unmatched. Germline V gives CDR1 SGDLS, CDR2 YYNGEE. CDR3 nucleotide sequence: TGTGCCAGCAGCGGACGAAGGGCTAGCGGACAAGAGACCCAGTACTTC. Residues: CASSGRRASGQETQYF.

This CDR3 reads CASRLAGAYEQYF. CDR3 nucleotide sequence: TGTGCCAGCAGACTAGCGGGAGCCTACGAGCAGTACTTC. The chain links TRBV7-9 to TRBJ2-7; 11 bases fit TRBD2. The V segment lost 6 bases and the J segment 2 bases; nucleotides outside the gene matches: 0. The CDR3 has 13 residues. Germline CDR1 SEHNR, CDR2 FQNEAQ (reference sequence).

V gene TRBV19 combines with J gene TRBJ2-3, with D tentatively TRBD2 (5 bases). CDR1 is LNHDA, CDR2 SQIVND, per germline (reference sequence). This CDR3 is built from 14 residues. Between the trimmed V and J ends, which lost 0 bases and 6 bases, there was a span of 10 bases. The CDR3 DNA reads as TGTGCCAGTAGTATAGACCCCCTAGCTGATACGCAGTATTTT. Translation gives CASSIDPLADTQYF.

This chain links TRBV7-9 with TRBJ1-1, with D perhaps matching TRBD1 (5 bases). The germline gives CDR1 SEHNR, CDR2 FQNEAQ (reference sequence). The V end was cut by 4 bases, the J end by 5 bases, with 17 bases between. The CDR3 consists of 15 residues. CDR3 loop: CASSSAGGLWTEAFF. Written as DNA, the CDR3 is TGTGCCAGCAGCTCCGCCGGGGGGTTGTGGACTGAAGCTTTCTTT.

V and J are TRBV6-5 and TRBJ1-2; TRBD1 matches at 8 bases. Germline V CDR1 and CDR2: MNHEY, SVGAGI. After removal of 2 bases from V and 7 bases from J, the junction contained 12 bases not matched to a gene. This CDR3 has 16 residues. The CDR3 sequence: CASSYVGQGPPCGYTF. The CDR3 coding sequence is TGTGCCAGCAGTTACGTTGGACAGGGACCCCCTTGTGGCTACACCTTC.